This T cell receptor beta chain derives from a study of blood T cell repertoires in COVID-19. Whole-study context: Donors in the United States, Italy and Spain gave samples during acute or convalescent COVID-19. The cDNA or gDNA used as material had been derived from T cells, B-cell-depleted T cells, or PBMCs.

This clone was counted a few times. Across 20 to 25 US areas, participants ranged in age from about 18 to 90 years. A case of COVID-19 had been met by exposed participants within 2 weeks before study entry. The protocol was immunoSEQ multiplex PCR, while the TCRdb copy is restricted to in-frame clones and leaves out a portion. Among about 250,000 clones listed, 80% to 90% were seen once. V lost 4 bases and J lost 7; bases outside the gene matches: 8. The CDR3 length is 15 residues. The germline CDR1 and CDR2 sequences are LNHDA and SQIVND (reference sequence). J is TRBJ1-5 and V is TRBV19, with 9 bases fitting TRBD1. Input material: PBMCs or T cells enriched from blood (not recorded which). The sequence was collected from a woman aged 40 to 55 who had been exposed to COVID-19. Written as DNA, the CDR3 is TGTGCCAGTAGTAACAACAGGGGGCCTGGGCAGCCCCAGCATTTT. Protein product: CASSNNRGPGQPQHF.